This T cell receptor beta chain comes out of a study of radiation and T cells in renal cell carcinoma. This clone came up once. Germline assignment: CDR1 MNHEY and CDR2 SMNVEV (reference sequence). CDR3 length equals 16 residues. J was trimmed by 2 bases and V by 3 bases; bases with no gene match: 5. Time point noted: baseline pretreatment blood. Treatment meaning: 15 Gy SBRT to primary tumor, nephrectomy 4 weeks later. Some clones are missing from TCRdb's copy, which holds only in-frame ones; the method was immunoSEQ multiplex PCR. The top ten hold roughly 25% of the sample, which has about 140,000 clones, around 78% seen once.

This specimen consisted of blood, obtained from a patient whose treatment included radiotherapy and nephrectomy. The source is a woman aged 45-65 years with renal cell carcinoma. This chain links TRBV27 with TRBJ2-3; 10 positions match TRBD2. CDR3 DNA sequence: TGTGCCAGCAGTTTGAGAACTAGCGGGACCACAGATACGCAGTATTTT. As protein: CASSLRTSGTTDTQYF.